The 21 T cell receptor beta chains below all came from one sample that was sequenced in a study of immune cell composition in non-small cell lung cancer. Normal lung was sampled as far from the tumour as possible, at least 3 cm. Only in-frame clones appear in the TCRdb table, and some are missing; sequencing was by immunoSEQ multiplex PCR. Of 5,000 to 7,000 clones detected, around nine tenths appear once; the ten largest clones hold roughly 6%. Sequenced input: non-adjacent lung tissue. These receptors were taken from a human donor with non-small cell lung cancer.

The chain has TRBV5-1 and TRBJ2-5; 9 positions agree with TRBD1. The CDR3 is 16 residues long. CDR1 is SGHRS and CDR2 is YFSETQ in the germline V gene. After removal of 1 base from V and 4 bases from J, the junction contained 8 bases not matched to a gene. CDR3 sequence (DNA): TGCGCCAGCAGCTTGTATGGGACAGGGAACCCAGAGACCCAGTACTTC. Amino acid sequence: CASSLYGTGNPETQYF.

V and J are TRBV7-9 and TRBJ1-5; 7 bases are shared with TRBD1. Germline V gives CDR1 SEHNR, CDR2 FQNEAQ (reference sequence). The CDR3 has 14 residues. V lost 3 bases to trimming and J lost 6 bases; unmatched junction nucleotides: 5. The CDR3 nucleotides are TGTGCCAGCAGCTTTACAGGGGTCCGTCAGCCCCAGCATTTT. It codes for CASSFTGVRQPQHF.

The J gene is TRBJ1-1, the V gene TRBV5-5, with D perhaps matching TRBD1 (6 bases). Germline CDR1 and CDR2: SGHKS and YYEKEE (reference sequence). This CDR3 contains 16 residues. V shed 6 bases and J shed 1 base, with 19 bases lying between them. CDR3 nucleotide sequence: TGTGCCAGCATCGTTACCCGGACAGCCTCGAACACTGAAGCTTTCTTT. It encodes CASIVTRTASNTEAFF.

The chain joins TRBV29-1 to TRBJ2-4; D is possibly TRBD1 (5 bases). Trimming cost V 4 bases and J 11 bases, with 12 bases left between them. The germline V gene encodes CDR1 SQVTM and CDR2 ANQGSEA. This CDR3 is 11 amino acids long. Here the CDR3 reads CSVAQAGFQYF. In DNA, the CDR3 is TGCAGCGTTGCACAGGCAGGCTTTCAGTACTTC.

CDR3 protein: CASSLAASGTNEQFF. The DNA of the CDR3 is TGCGCCAGCAGCTTGGCGGCTAGCGGGACTAATGAGCAGTTCTTC. The J gene is TRBJ2-1, the V gene TRBV5-1, with 9 bases fitting TRBD2. The CDR3 has 15 amino acids. Germline V gene data show CDR1 as SGHRS and CDR2 as YFSETQ. Trimming took 0 bases from V and 7 from J; bases not matched to a gene: 5.

V and J are TRBV29-1 and TRBJ1-2; D unresolved. V was cut by 4 bases and J by 8 bases, with 11 bases left in between. The CDR3 loop spans 11 amino acids. CDR1 is SQVTM, CDR2 ANQGSEA, per germline. CDR3 amino acids: CSVVQAIGYTF. Written as DNA, the CDR3 is TGCAGCGTTGTCCAAGCTATAGGCTACACCTTC.

This rearrangement joins TRBV5-6 to TRBJ2-2; no firm D call. Trimming took off 4 bases at V and 2 bases at J, with 9 bases between the two ends. CDR1 and CDR2 (germline): SGHDT, YYEEEE. The CDR3 is 14 amino acids. The CDR3 protein is CASSHTRNTGELFF. CDR3 sequence (DNA): TGTGCCAGCAGCCATACACGTAACACCGGGGAGCTGTTTTTT.

The chain carries TRBV7-9 and TRBJ1-2; D gene ambiguous. Trimming removed 1 base from V and 5 bases from J, with 11 bases in between. The germline gives CDR1 SEHNR, CDR2 FQNEAQ (reference sequence). The CDR3 spans 14 residues. CDR3 in DNA: TGTGCCAGCAGCTTAGGAAAGCTCCCGTATGGCTACACCTTC. Translating it yields CASSLGKLPYGYTF.

The chain uses TRBV7-8 and TRBJ1-4; 8 bases agree with TRBD1. V gave up 4 bases and J gave up 5 bases; unmatched junction bases: 3. The CDR3 loop spans 14 amino acids. CDR1 is SGHVS and CDR2 is FQNEAQ in the germline V gene. Here the CDR3 DNA reads TGTGCCAGCAGCTCTGGACAGGGAAATGAAAAACTGTTTTTT. It translates to CASSSGQGNEKLFF.

This chain joins TRBV7-9 and TRBJ2-4, with 9 bases matching TRBD1. V dropped 1 base and J dropped 10; count of bases not matched to a gene: 2. The CDR3 is 13 residues long. Germline CDR1 and CDR2: SEHNR and FQNEAQ (reference sequence). CDR3 nucleotides: TGTGCCAGCAGCTTAGAGGGACAGGGAATTCAGTACTTC. Its translation: CASSLEGQGIQYF.

Remarks on this clone: Different DNA sequences within this sample yield the same CDR3. This rearrangement joins TRBV4-1 to TRBJ2-7; 7 bases are shared with TRBD1. The germline CDR1 and CDR2 sequences are MGHRA and YSYEKL. The CDR3 extends over 16 amino acids. After removal of 1 base from V and 2 bases from J, the junction contained 8 bases not matched to a gene. CDR3 DNA: TGCGCCAGCAGCCAAGGTCCCGACAGGGCCACCTACGAGCAGTACTTC. Its protein is CASSQGPDRATYEQYF.

This chain links TRBV11-3 with TRBJ2-1; D perhaps matches TRBD1 (6 bases). Deletions cut 0 bases from V and 6 bases from J, with 9 bases between. Germline CDR1 reads SGHNT; CDR2 reads YENEEA. This CDR3 contains 14 residues. In DNA, the CDR3 is TGTGCCAGCAGCTTAGATGGGGGCCCCAATGAGCAGTTCTTC. This translates into CASSLDGGPNEQFF.

As DNA, the CDR3 is TGTGCCAGCTCACCAGGAGGACAGGGCAATGAAGCTTTCTTT. This codes for CASSPGGQGNEAFF. The chain combines TRBV18 with TRBJ1-1; 8 bases align to TRBD1. CDR1 is KGHSH, CDR2 LQKENI, per germline. The CDR3 totals 14 residues. Trimming removed 2 bases from V and 7 bases from J; junction bases left unmatched: 6.

This clone was detected only a few times. This chain uses TRBV5-1 with TRBJ2-2, with TRBD1 matching over 9 bases. CDR1 SGHRS and CDR2 YFSETQ come from the germline V gene. Trimming cost V 8 bases and J 5 bases; bases outside gene matches: 7. The CDR3 sequence is 14 residues long. CDR3 region: CASMGQGQTGELFF. The CDR3 nucleotides are TGCGCCAGTATGGGACAGGGTCAAACCGGGGAGCTGTTTTTT.

The gene calls are TRBV6-1 and TRBJ2-7; D is undetermined. Trimming cost V 4 bases and J 2 bases, with 15 bases left between them. The CDR3 is 15 residues long. Germline values: CDR1 MNHNS, CDR2 SASEGT. The CDR3 reads CASSAQLRAAYEQYF. The CDR3 coding sequence is TGTGCCAGCAGTGCCCAACTACGCGCCGCCTACGAGCAGTACTTC.

This chain links TRBV7-8 with TRBJ2-5; 7 nucleotides align to TRBD2. V lost 1 base, J lost 6 bases, and 5 bases stayed unmatched. CDR1 and CDR2 from the germline V gene are SGHVS and FQNEAQ. The CDR3 has 14 residues. The DNA of the CDR3 is TGTGCCAGCAGCTTAGAGGAGACTAGCAAGACCCAGTACTTC. Its translation is CASSLEETSKTQYF.

This chain connects TRBV11-2 to TRBJ2-7; 8 bases agree with TRBD1. The CDR3 is 14 residues long. With V trimmed by 3 bases and J by 7 bases, 8 bases remained unmatched. Germline values: CDR1 SGHAT, CDR2 FQNNGV. The CDR3: CASSFGQGAREQYF. CDR3 in DNA: TGTGCCAGCAGCTTTGGGCAGGGGGCTCGAGAGCAGTACTTC.

V gene TRBV19 combines with J gene TRBJ2-7; 9 bases map to TRBD1. V trimming: 6 bases; J trimming: 2 bases; junction bases outside the gene matches: 8. This CDR3 has 15 amino acids. Germline CDR1 is LNHDA and CDR2 is SQIVND (reference sequence). The CDR3 bases are TGTGCCAGTAGCCGGACAGGGGAGGTGGCCTACGAGCAGTACTTC. Its translation: CASSRTGEVAYEQYF.

This clone was counted between two and nine times. The chain uses TRBV4-2 and TRBJ1-1; D gene ambiguous. The CDR3 loop spans 16 amino acids. Trimming pared 0 bases from V and 1 base from J, leaving 12 bases between. Germline CDR1 reads LGHNA; CDR2 reads YNFKEQ. As DNA, the CDR3 is TGTGCCAGCAGCCAAGATTCGAGGCTTAGGAACACTGAAGCTTTCTTT. Translated, it gives CASSQDSRLRNTEAFF.

V usage is TRBV9 and J usage is TRBJ2-2; 7 nucleotides line up with TRBD2. V dropped 6 bases and J dropped 7; count of bases not matched to a gene: 6. CDR3 length equals 13 residues. CDR1 is SGDLS, CDR2 YYNGEE, per germline. CDR3: CASNREDDGELFF. CDR3 sequence (DNA): TGTGCCAGCAACCGGGAGGACGACGGGGAGCTGTTTTTT.

The V gene is TRBV29-1, the J gene TRBJ2-5; D call uncertain. Looked up from germline, CDR1 is SQVTM and CDR2 is ANQGSEA. Trimming cost V 6 bases and J 5 bases, with 13 bases left between them. The CDR3 loop spans 12 amino acids. CDR3 DNA: TGCAGCGTAAGAGTCGTGTGGGAGACCCAGTACTTC. This gives the protein CSVRVVWETQYF.